Described below is a single TCR beta chain sequence and its context. Antigen specificity is unknown. Amplification of TCRalpha and TCRbeta cDNA involved two nested PCRs that ran for about 15 and 9 cycles. With the 5' RACE reads reprocessed, TCRdb shows one record per CDR3 protein and no DNA. The sample yields 200,000 to 250,000 distinct CDR3 sequences, of which the top ten take up 1.5% to 2%. The data stem from a study of monozygotic twins with inflammatory bowel disease. Regarding the study as a whole: For IBD patients, clonotypes shared with others were fewer than for healthy twins, especially with disease activity. Against healthy co-twins, IBD patients had lower TCRbeta diversity (measured by inverse Simpson).

From germline, CDR1 is DFQATT and CDR2 SNEGSKA (reference sequence). The length of the CDR3 is 16 residues. This clonotype was sampled from a human donor with ulcerative colitis or Crohn's disease, or a healthy co-twin of an affected twin (not recorded which). V usage is TRBV20-1 and J usage is TRBJ2-1; absent DNA, TCRdb's TRBD2 call cannot be checked. Source material: blood. The CDR3: CSARDTFRDFINEQFF.